This T cell receptor beta chain is drawn from a study of T cells in localized non-small cell lung cancer. General study results and limits: Appearances in adjacent lung were noted for a median 57 of the top 100 tumor clones. Uninvolved adjacent lung showed higher T cell clonality than tumor.

A remark on this clone: Its matching antigen is unknown.

V lost 0 bases and J 7 bases, leaving 6 bases between the germline ends. The CDR3 contains 12 residues. Germline values: CDR1 SGHAT, CDR2 FQNNGV. Measured with immunoSEQ multiplex PCR; TCRdb has only the in-frame clones, and not every one. Among about 25,000 clones, more than 70% were seen once, and the ten largest hold around a tenth. The source is a woman aged 40-69 years with stage III lung adenocarcinoma. Source: peripheral blood mononuclear cells, taken before any cancer treatment. J is TRBJ2-5 and V is TRBV11-2; D is possibly TRBD2 (5 bases). DNA for the CDR3: TGTGCCAGCAGCTTAGATCGGGGGACCCAGTACTTC. Translation: CASSLDRGTQYF.